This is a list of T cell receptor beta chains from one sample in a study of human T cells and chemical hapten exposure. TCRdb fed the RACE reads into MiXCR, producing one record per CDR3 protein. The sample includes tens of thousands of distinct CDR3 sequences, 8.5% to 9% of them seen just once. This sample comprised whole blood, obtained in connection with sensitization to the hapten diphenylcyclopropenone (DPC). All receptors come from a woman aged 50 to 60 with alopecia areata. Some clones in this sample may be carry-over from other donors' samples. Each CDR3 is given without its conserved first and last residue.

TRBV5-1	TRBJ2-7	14	ASSLAWTGVTYEQY
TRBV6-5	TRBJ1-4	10	ASSSRQGGLF
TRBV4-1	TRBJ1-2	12	ASSREETGYGYT
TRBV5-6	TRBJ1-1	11	ASSLGGTVEAF
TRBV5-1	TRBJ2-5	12	ASGLAGVQETQY
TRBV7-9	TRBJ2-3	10	ASSASTDTQY
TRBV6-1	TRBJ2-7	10	ASLWAGEEQY
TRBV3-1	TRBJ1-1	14	ASTPGVGRGLTEAF
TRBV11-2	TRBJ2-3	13	ASSLAGAHTDTQY
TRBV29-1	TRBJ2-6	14	SVGDRGSSGANVLT
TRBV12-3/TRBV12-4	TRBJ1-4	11	ASNQGAREKLF
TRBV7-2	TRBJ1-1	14	ASSLAHPLKGTEAF
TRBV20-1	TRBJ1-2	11	SASEGQGYGYT
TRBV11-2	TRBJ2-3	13	ASSLWELSTDTQY
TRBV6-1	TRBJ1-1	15	ASSEVITGAVGTEAF
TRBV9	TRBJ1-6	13	ASSSFDSNNSPLH
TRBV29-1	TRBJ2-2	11	SVGAANTGELF
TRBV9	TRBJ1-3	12	ASQQGPYGNTIY
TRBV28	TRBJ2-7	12	ASSLGDASYEQY
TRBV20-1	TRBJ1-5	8	STGNQPQH
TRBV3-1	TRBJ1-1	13	ASSQLLTGDTEAF
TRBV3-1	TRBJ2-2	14	ASSQGWDRVAGELF
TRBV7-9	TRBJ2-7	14	ASSPITGQGTHEQY
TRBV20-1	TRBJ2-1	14	SANAGLAGLYNEQF
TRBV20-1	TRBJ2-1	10	SASLGGNEQF
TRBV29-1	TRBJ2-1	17	SVGGGLGLAGHPYNEQF
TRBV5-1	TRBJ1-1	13	ASRGTGAKNTEAF
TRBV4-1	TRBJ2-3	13	ASSQEDRVADTQY
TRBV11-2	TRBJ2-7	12	ASSSPRGANEQY
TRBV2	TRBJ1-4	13	ASSFTGANNEKLF
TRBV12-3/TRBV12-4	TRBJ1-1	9	ASSQNTEAF
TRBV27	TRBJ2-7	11	ASRRTPSYEQY
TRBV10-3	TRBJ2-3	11	AISGTPTDTQY
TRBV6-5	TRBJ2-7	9	ASSQGGEQY
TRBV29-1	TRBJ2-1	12	SVTGTSGGGEQF
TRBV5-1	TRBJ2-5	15	ASSLAPTGGGQETQY
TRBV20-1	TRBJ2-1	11	SAGPSGGNEQF
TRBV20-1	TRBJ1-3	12	SARLLNSGNTIY
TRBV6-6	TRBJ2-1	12	ASNLAGGSNEQF
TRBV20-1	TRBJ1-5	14	SARRAGRERTQPQH
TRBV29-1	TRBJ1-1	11	SVVPFKNTEAF
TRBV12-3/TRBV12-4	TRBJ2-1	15	ASSLHLPKSSYNEQF
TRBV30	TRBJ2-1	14	AWEGLAGVNYNEQF
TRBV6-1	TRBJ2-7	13	ASGDRALPYAVQY
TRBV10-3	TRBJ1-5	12	AISERGGNQPQH
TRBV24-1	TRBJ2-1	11	ATSDSLYNEQF
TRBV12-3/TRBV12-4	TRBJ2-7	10	ASSYADYEQY
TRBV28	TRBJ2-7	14	ASKPGTLGPPYEQY
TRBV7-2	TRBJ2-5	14	ASSSLHTIGQETQY
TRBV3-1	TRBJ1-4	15	ASSLVGQGPTNEKLF
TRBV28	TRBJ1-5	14	ASPPRREEMGQPQH
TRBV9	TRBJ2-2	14	ASSVSTGENTGELF
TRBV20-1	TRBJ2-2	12	SASKGLTAGELF
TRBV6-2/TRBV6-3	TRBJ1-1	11	ASSSRGGTEAF